Sequencing of this TCR beta chain was carried out in a study of CD8 T cells in ankylosing spondylitis. Study findings and constraints: Within matched ankylosing spondylitis synovial fluid, disease-linked clones were reportedly significantly enriched. There was a TCR beta motif, made of several highly homologous variants, that appeared characteristic of ankylosing spondylitis blood.

CDR1 is SGHTA, CDR2 FQGNSA, per germline. V lost 1 base and J 3 bases, leaving 12 bases between the germline ends. The CDR3 covers 15 residues. TCRdb re-called the 5' RACE reads through MiXCR, storing one row per CDR3 protein. The sample holds some 87,000 distinct CDR3 sequences, roughly 9.6% seen once. This clonotype was seen repeatedly, ten times or more. Antigen: not known. The sequenced material came from blood, either unsorted or a sorted T cell fraction (not recorded which). The sequence was obtained from a male donor with ankylosing spondylitis or in good health (not recorded which). The rearrangement joins TRBV7-2 to TRBJ2-5; either TRBD1 or TRBD2 may fit D (5 bases each). As DNA, the CDR3 is TGTGCCAGCAGCTTAGGGGGACGGAACAAAGAGACCCAGTACTTC. Translation gives CASSLGGRNKETQYF. Variable domain in full (rest from reference TRBV7-2 and TRBJ2-5): GAGVSQSPSNKVTEKGKDVELRCDPISGHTALYWYRQSLGQGLEFLIYFQGNSAPDKSGLPSDRFSAERTGGSVSTLTIQRTQQEDSAVYLCASSLGGRNKETQYFGPGTRLLVL.